This is a list of T cell receptor beta chains from one sample in a study of blood T cell repertoires in COVID-19. Profiled with immunoSEQ multiplex PCR; TCRdb holds only in-frame clones, not every one. The table records about 120,000 clones, 81% of them present only once. Sequencing was carried out using peripheral blood. Source of these receptors: a man in his fifties with acute or convalescent COVID-19. CDR3s include the opening cysteine and the closing phenylalanine or tryptophan. The D gene is left open where the match is weak. A row's size may be missing; if present it is once, few, many or a size class.

J: TRBJ2-3; size: -; D: -; V: TRBV3-1/TRBV3-2; DNA: TGTGCCAGCAGCCATTCGGACAGATATCCAGATACGCAGTATTTT; CDR3: CASSHSDRYPDTQYF
J: TRBJ2-7; size: once; D: TRBD1; V: TRBV19; DNA: TGTGCCAGTAGTCCTGGAACAGGGGACTACGAGCAGTACTTC; CDR3: CASSPGTGDYEQYF
J: TRBJ1-6; size: -; D: -; V: TRBV6-1; DNA: TGTGCCAGCAGTGAAGAGGCGGTGTATAATTCACCCCTCCACTTT; CDR3: CASSEEAVYNSPLHF
J: TRBJ2-7; size: few; D: TRBD1; V: TRBV6-5; DNA: TGTGCCAGCAGTTACTCGGGGACAGTAATGGGGGAGCAGTACTTC; CDR3: CASSYSGTVMGEQYF
J: TRBJ1-1; size: few; D: -; V: TRBV3-1/TRBV3-2; DNA: TGTGCCAGCAGCCCCCCGGGGAGAATGAACACTGAAGCTTTCTTT; CDR3: CASSPPGRMNTEAFF
J: TRBJ1-1; size: few; D: -; V: TRBV5-6; DNA: TGTGCCAGCAGCTACTACAGGGAGAACCCGAACACTGAAGCTTTCTTT; CDR3: CASSYYRENPNTEAFF
J: TRBJ1-2; size: -; D: -; V: TRBV5-1; DNA: TGCGCCAGCAGCTTGAACCAGGCCTCCTATGGCTACACCTTC; CDR3: CASSLNQASYGYTF
J: TRBJ1-1; size: -; D: -; V: TRBV4-2; DNA: TGTGCCAGCAGCCAAGTGGGGGGGATAGTCGGCACTGAAGCTTTCTTT; CDR3: CASSQVGGIVGTEAFF
J: TRBJ2-2; size: -; D: -; V: TRBV6-6; DNA: TGTGCCAGCAGCCCTGTGGGGGCGGTAGGCACCGGGGAGCTGTTTTTT; CDR3: CASSPVGAVGTGELFF
J: TRBJ2-3; size: few; D: TRBD1; V: TRBV7-3; DNA: TGTGCCAGCAGCTCCAACCCCGGGACAGGGGAGTATTTT; CDR3: CASSSNPGTGEYF
J: TRBJ2-3; size: -; D: TRBD1; V: TRBV27; DNA: TGTGCCAGCAGTTCTGGACAGGGACCGCCAGATACGCAGTATTTT; CDR3: CASSSGQGPPDTQYF
J: TRBJ2-3; size: -; D: TRBD2; V: TRBV4-1; DNA: TGCGCCAGCAGCCAGGCGACTAGCGGGGGGGCAGATACGCAGTATTTT; CDR3: CASSQATSGGADTQYF
J: TRBJ1-2; size: -; D: TRBD1; V: TRBV5-1; DNA: TGCGCCAGCAGCCCTCGGGACAGGGAGTATGGCTACACCTTC; CDR3: CASSPRDREYGYTF
J: TRBJ2-2; size: -; D: -; V: TRBV5-4; DNA: TGTGCCAGCAGCCACAGAGGGACCGGGGAGCTGTTTTTT; CDR3: CASSHRGTGELFF
J: TRBJ2-6; size: -; D: TRBD1; V: TRBV24-1; DNA: TGTGCCACCAGTGCCAAAGACAGGGGGCTCGGGGCCAACGTCCTGACTTTC; CDR3: CATSAKDRGLGANVLTF
J: TRBJ1-1; size: -; D: -; V: TRBV24-1; DNA: TGTGCCACCAGTTCGGGTCGGGCTGAAGCTTTCTTT; CDR3: CATSSGRAEAFF
J: TRBJ2-3; size: -; D: -; V: TRBV5-1; DNA: TGCGCCAGCAGCTTGGAGGCTAGCCCAGATACGCAGTATTTT; CDR3: CASSLEASPDTQYF
J: TRBJ1-6; size: -; D: -; V: TRBV6-2/TRBV6-3; DNA: TGTGCCAGCAGCGACCCGGGGAACCCCCTCCACTTT; CDR3: CASSDPGNPLHF
J: TRBJ2-1; size: -; D: TRBD1; V: TRBV7-6; DNA: TGTGCCAGCAGCTTAGACGGACAGGGGGCGAATGAGCAGTTCTTC; CDR3: CASSLDGQGANEQFF
J: TRBJ1-2; size: -; D: -; V: TRBV28; DNA: TGTGCCAGCAGTTTAAGGACAGCCCACTATGGCTACACCTTC; CDR3: CASSLRTAHYGYTF
J: TRBJ2-7; size: few; D: -; V: TRBV5-1; DNA: TGCGCCAGCAGCTTGGGACAGGCGAAGTACTTC; CDR3: CASSLGQAKYF
J: TRBJ1-5; size: few; D: TRBD1; V: TRBV18; DNA: TGTGCCAGCTCCGAGACAGGGAAGGATCAGCCCCAGCATTTT; CDR3: CASSETGKDQPQHF